This passage covers 7 T cell receptor beta chains from one sample sequenced in a study of blood T cell repertoires in COVID-19 (dated by TCRdb to 2019 to 2021). Libraries were made using the immunoSEQ multiplex PCR assay. The clones in this table, taken by TCRdb from immuneACCESS, are in-frame only. Not every clone is retained; where verified, under half of the shortfall comes from an unresolved V gene, and the cause of the rest is unknown. Counted in this sample were fewer than 350,000 clones; approximately 88% of them appeared once. 4.5% to 5.5% of the sample is taken by the ten largest. The sample was PBMCs or T cells enriched from blood (not recorded which). These TCRs come from a man between 60 and 70 years old who had recovered from COVID-19.

This sequence joins TRBV21-1 and TRBJ2-3; TRBD2, the D gene given by the table, was not confirmed from the DNA. TRBV21-1 is a pseudogene. This CDR3 region has 21 residues. CDR3 region: CASSTGRGVSIAGGPADTQYF. The CDR3 DNA sequence: TGTGCCAGCAGCACAGGGCGGGGGGTATCTATAGCGGGAGGGCCAGCAGATACGCAGTATTTT.

This chain connects TRBV7-2 to TRBJ2-5, with 9 nucleotides matching TRBD2. The CDR3 runs to 16 residues. V lost 0 bases, J lost 4 bases, and 6 bases stayed unmatched. In germline, CDR1 is SGHTA, CDR2 FQGNSA. This CDR3 is CASSLAPPAGGETQYF. The CDR3 nucleotides are TGTGCCAGCAGCTTAGCGCCCCCAGCGGGAGGAGAGACCCAGTACTTC.

The V and J genes are TRBV18 and TRBJ2-7, with 7 bases identical to TRBD1. CDR3 size: 14 residues. J was trimmed by 0 bases and V by 5 bases; bases with no gene match: 4. Germline-derived CDR1 and CDR2 are KGHSH and LQKENI. CDR3 amino acids: CASSEGAFSYEQYF. The CDR3 nucleotides read TGTGCCAGCTCAGAGGGGGCCTTCTCCTACGAGCAGTACTTC. The variable domain in full, with the rest retrieved from reference TRBV18 and TRBJ2-7, is NAGVMQNPRHLVRRRGQEARLRCSPMKGHSHVYWYRQLPEEGLKFMVYLQKENIIDESGMPKERFSAEFPKEGPSILRIQQVVRGDSAAYFCASSEGAFSYEQYFGPGTRLTVT.

The chain carries TRBV28 and TRBJ1-1, with D possibly matching TRBD1 (6 bases). The germline V gene encodes CDR1 MDHEN and CDR2 SYDVKM. This CDR3 region has 15 residues. Trimming shortened V by 2 bases and J by 2 bases, and 12 bases separated the two germline ends. The CDR3 region has the DNA TGTGCCAGCAGTTTAGTTCAGGGGACAAACACTGAAGCTTTCTTT. It yields the protein CASSLVQGTNTEAFF.

The chain carries TRBV7-3 and TRBJ2-1, with 8 positions matching TRBD2. The germline CDR1 and CDR2 sequences are SGHTA and FQGTGA. The CDR3 loop spans 15 amino acids. V was clipped by 8 bases and J by 4 bases; unmatched bases: 10. CDR3 loop: CASVASSGSYNEQFF. The CDR3 DNA sequence: TGTGCCAGCGTAGCTTCTAGCGGGTCTTACAATGAGCAGTTCTTC.

There are a few counts of this clone. The chain joins TRBV14 to TRBJ1-1; unclear D gene. Trimming pared 1 base from V and 2 bases from J, leaving 5 bases between. Germline assignment: CDR1 SGHDN and CDR2 FVKESK. This CDR3 has 13 residues. The CDR3 DNA reads as TGTGCCAGCAGCCAAGGCACTAACACTGAAGCTTTCTTT. Translated, it gives CASSQGTNTEAFF.

This clone was observed a single time. V and J are TRBV7-2 and TRBJ2-7, with 9 bases lining up with TRBD1. Trimming cost V 4 bases and J 7 bases; bases outside gene matches: 8. CDR1 is SGHTA and CDR2 is FQGNSA in the germline V gene. The length of the CDR3 is 14 residues. The CDR3: CASSWGQGRAEQYF. In nucleotides, the CDR3 is TGTGCCAGCAGCTGGGGACAGGGAAGAGCTGAGCAGTACTTC.